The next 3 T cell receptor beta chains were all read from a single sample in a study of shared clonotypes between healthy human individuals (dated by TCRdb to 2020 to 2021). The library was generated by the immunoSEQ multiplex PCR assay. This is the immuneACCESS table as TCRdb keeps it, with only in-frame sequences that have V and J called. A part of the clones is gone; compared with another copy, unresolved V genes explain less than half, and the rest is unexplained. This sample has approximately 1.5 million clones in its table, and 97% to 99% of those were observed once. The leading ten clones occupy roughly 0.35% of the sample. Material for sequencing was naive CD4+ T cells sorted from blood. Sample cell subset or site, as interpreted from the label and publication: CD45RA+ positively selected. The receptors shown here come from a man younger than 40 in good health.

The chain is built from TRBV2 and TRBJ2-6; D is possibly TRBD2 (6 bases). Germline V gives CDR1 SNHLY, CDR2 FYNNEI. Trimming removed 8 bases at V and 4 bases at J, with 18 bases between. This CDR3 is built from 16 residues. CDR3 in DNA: TGTGCCAGCTGTTTCCTCGGCGGGGCCGGGGCCAACGTCCTGACTTTC. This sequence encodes CASCFLGGAGANVLTF.

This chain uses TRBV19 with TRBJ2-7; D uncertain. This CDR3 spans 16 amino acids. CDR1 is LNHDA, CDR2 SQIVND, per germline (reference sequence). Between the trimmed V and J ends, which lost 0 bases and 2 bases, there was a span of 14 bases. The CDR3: CASSIDGGSSAYEQYF. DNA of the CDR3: TGTGCCAGTAGTATAGATGGTGGCTCCTCCGCCTACGAGCAGTACTTC. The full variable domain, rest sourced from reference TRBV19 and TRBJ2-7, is DGGITQSPKYLFRKEGQNVTLSCEQNLNHDAMYWYRQDPGQGLRLIYYSQIVNDFQKGDIAEGYSVSREKKESFPLTVTSAQKNPTAFYLCASSIDGGSSAYEQYFGPGTRLTVT.

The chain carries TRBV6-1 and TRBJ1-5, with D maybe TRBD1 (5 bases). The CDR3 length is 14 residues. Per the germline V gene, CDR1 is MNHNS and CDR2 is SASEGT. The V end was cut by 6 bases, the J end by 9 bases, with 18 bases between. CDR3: CASSQTTGHRPQHF. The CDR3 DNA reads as TGTGCCAGCAGCCAAACCACAGGCCATAGGCCCCAGCATTTT.